The TCR beta chain under discussion was sequenced for a study of T cell responses to AZD1222 COVID-19 vaccine. In the case of this clone: Its antigen remains unidentified.

Analyses pooled second doses at about 4 or about 12 weeks. This table comes from immunoSEQ multiplex PCR, and its TCRdb copy is limited to in-frame clones, with some not included. Of 28,000 or so clones listed, over 75% are singletons. The CDR3 runs to 11 residues. Deletions cut 3 bases from V and 1 base from J, with 4 bases between. Germline values: CDR1 SQVTM, CDR2 ANQGSEA. The study's findings and limits: Spike-specific TCR breadth and depth went up after people got two AZD1222 doses. Just 5 to 7 AZD1222 recipients were seropositive at baseline.

This specimen consisted of peripheral blood, obtained 28 days after the second AZD1222 dose. The rearrangement joins TRBV29-1 to TRBJ2-7; D is ambiguous. The receptor was derived from an adult who received the AZD1222 COVID-19 vaccine. DNA of the CDR3: TGCAGCGTTGAGGAGTCCTACGAGCAGTACTTC. Its protein is CSVEESYEQYF.